This entry describes one TCR beta chain. The specificity of this receptor is unknown. The input lacks base qualities; no much larger clone sits a single base away. No immune events, such as infections, were documented for the healthy donors during the collection period. To calibrate time-dependent variance in a beta-binomial model of T-cell clone differential abundance, blood repertoires from healthy donors were used as a training cohort. The training cohort was composed of roughly ten healthy donors, 3 female and 7 male. On average the donors were about 45 years old, and their ages spanned roughly 25 to 70 years. Whole blood from each healthy donor was obtained from a commercial supplier and was collected at three time points around 15 days apart. For immunosequencing, genomic DNA was extracted from unsorted whole blood. The sample belongs to a study of identifying expanded T cells in peripheral blood (dated by TCRdb to about 2019). Concerning the study at large: Four technical replicates, made by sequencing separate aliquots from the same pool of genomic DNA, were compared pairwise. Study-wide conclusions, independent of this receptor: The binomial model flagged approximately 1.2 differentially abundant clones between technical replicates, compared with about 17 over approximately two weeks and roughly 19 over four weeks. Both the number of clones called differentially abundant and the false-positive rate were significantly reduced by the beta-binomial model across all healthy-donor time intervals. The authors expected biological variance in healthy repertoires might increase further over much longer intervals such as months to years. Variance in clone template counts between approximately two-week samples significantly increased with total template count across all healthy donors.

TCRbeta CDR3 regions were profiled by bias-controlled multiplex PCR amplification of genomic DNA with the immunoSEQ Assay. On the study's bioinformatics: To quantify the absolute abundance of each unique TCRbeta CDR3 region, the sequences were collapsed and filtered. Differential abundance was assessed using a binomial (Fisher-equivalent) model and a beta-binomial model in which time-dependent variance fitted from healthy donors was added. Clones with fewer than 5 combined templates were removed, and a clone was called differentially abundant if the clone's Benjamini-Hochberg FDR was below 0.01. The form v = (b*log(k)+a)^2 was used to model beta-binomial variance as a function of total template count across the two samples. TCRdb re-hosts the immuneACCESS table, in-frame sequences only. Its copies lack some clones; in the studies checked, an unresolved V gene accounts for under half of them, and the cause for the rest is not known. That table gives V, J and clone size, and the DNA gave D and trimming. This sample is represented by about 63,000 clones; around 86% of them were singletons. 19% of the sample belongs to the ten largest clones.

CDR1 and CDR2, per the germline V gene, are SNHLY and FYNNEI. V loses 6 bases of germline sequence and J loses 2 bases, and the interval between the two ends is 10 bases. The CDR3, from cysteine to phenylalanine, totals 13 residues. Of all the DNA, just the CDR3 is kept, 39 bases in frame from base 1. Specimen: blood. This TCR was recovered from a person aged 18 to 75 in good health. Recombination connected TRBV2 to TRBJ1-2; matching of 5 bases hints at TRBD1 as the D gene. The encoded CDR3 is CASSYRLNYGYTF. Here is the DNA: TGTGCCAGCAGCTACAGGCTCAACTATGGCTACACCTTC.